The present T cell receptor (beta chain) was sequenced within a study of CD8+ T cells in alopecia areata (dated by TCRdb to between 2018 and 2020). Regarding the research as a whole: To study T cell clonal expansion in alopecia areata, the researchers applied high-throughput TCRbeta sequencing to both the C3H/HeJ mouse model and human patients. On the human side, TCRbeta sequencing was run on scalp tissue and on sorted CD4+ and CD8+ peripheral blood T cells from healthy controls and from alopecia areata patients with either patchy or totalis/universalis disease. Scalp clonality was compared among normal scalp (n=4), patchy alopecia areata scalp (n=8), and alopecia totalis/universalis scalp (n=8). RNA was extracted with the PAXgene miRNA kit for fixed scalp, the miRNeasy kit for PBMCs, and the RNeasy kit for mouse skin. immunoSEQ multiplex PCR using 35 Vbeta forward primers and 13 Jbeta reverse primers was used to amplify TCRbeta CDR3 regions.

Peripheral blood and lesional scalp punch biopsies were obtained from patients with alopecia areata. PBMCs were isolated by density centrifugation and stained for CD3, CD4 and CD8, after which CD4+ and CD8+ T cells were sorted on a FACSAria. As part of a multicenter biomarker study, untreated alopecia areata patients were recruited. Blood CD8+ T cells from roughly five biomarker-study patients were further sorted into NKG2D-low and NKG2D-high fractions. As to this clone: Its antigen remains undetermined. No per-base quality is available; no much larger clone lies one base away.

Study-level results and caveats: Scalp TCR repertoire analysis is complicated because resident alphabeta T cells in normal human skin are also sequenced, whereas mouse skin is dominated by gammadelta T cells. TCR sequences shared between patients were less clear than in mice, possibly partly because of HLA diversity in the patient population. Compared with normal scalp, lesional scalp had higher clonality and more expanded CD8+ clones, particularly in alopecia totalis/universalis, a pattern that suggests antigenic drive.

Sequences SQVTM (CDR1) and ANQGSEA (CDR2) are obtained from the germline V gene. The CDR3, cysteine through phenylalanine, is 14 amino acids long. CDR3 DNA only is kept here, 42 bases in frame from base 1. The V end gives up 0 bases and the J end 3 bases, leaving 2 bases in the junction not matched to a gene. Library preparation was by the immunoSEQ multiplex PCR assay. RNA was extracted from all samples and reverse transcribed into cDNA as template for TCR sequencing. SuperScript III was used for first-strand cDNA synthesis, primed with a 2:1 mix of oligo-dT and random hexamers. A synthetic immune receptor repertoire was used to measure amplification bias, and any remaining bias was corrected computationally. The published analysis was carried out like this. Raw reads were preprocessed to remove errors, and CDR3 was defined according to IMGT conventions as the region from the conserved cysteine to phenylalanine. Clonality was computed by normalizing Shannon entropy by log2 of the number of productive unique TCRs and subtracting the result from 1. Scalp TCRbeta sequences were cross-referenced with sorted blood CD4 and CD8 repertoires so that the CD4 or CD8 identity of scalp clones could be inferred. What TCRdb holds here is the immuneACCESS table cut down to in-frame rearrangements. Part of the clones is not present; checked against another copy, under half of the missing clones reflect an unresolved V gene, and the others are unexplained. V, J and clone size are those of that table, while D and trimming were read from the DNA. For this sample there are roughly 60,000 clones; roughly 46% appear just once. Approximately 50% of the sample rests with the top ten.

Sample: NKG2D-low CD8+ T cells sorted from blood. The meaning of the sample's cell subset or site label: sorted CD8+ NKG2D-low blood T cells. The chain is encoded by TRBV29-1 joined to TRBJ2-7; 10 nucleotides in the junction match TRBD1. This receptor was obtained from a human donor with alopecia areata. In nucleotide form, the sequence is TGCAGCGTTGAAGATGGACAGGGGGGCTACGAGCAGTACTTC. This yields the protein CSVEDGQGGYEQYF.